This paragraph reports one T cell receptor (beta chain). Its antigen is unidentified. The data stem from a study of regulatory T cells in long-lasting Graves disease. Study-wide findings and caveats: New patients shared fewer public clonotypes (around 880) than persistent patients did (around 2,700). Persistent-disease Graves' patients showed less TCR diversity than new cases.

The time point is: persistent/refractory GD, antithyroid drugs over 5 years with positive TRAb. Construction of the TCR library relied on RNA isolated from PBMCs. Patients were from an endocrinology department in Xi'an, China. EDTA tubes received approximately 8.4 milliliters of collected peripheral blood. V lost 3 bases to trimming and J lost 4 bases, with 10 bases between them. This CDR3 is 14 amino acids long. CDR1 and CDR2 (germline): DFQATT, SNEGSKA (reference sequence). Relying on iRepertoire HTBI primers and Arm-PCR of CDR3 regions, the team built TCR beta libraries. A single record per CDR3 protein comes from TCRdb applying MiXCR to the multiplex PCR reads. The sample consists of about 660,000 distinct CDR3 sequences, 25% to 30% of them appearing once.

Source: peripheral blood mononuclear cells (PBMCs), taken when the disease was refractory, from a patient treated with antithyroid drugs. The clonotype was recovered from a female donor with Graves disease. The gene calls are TRBV20-1 and TRBJ1-6; maybe TRBD1 (5 bases). The CDR3 nucleotides are TGCAGTGCTAGTGACAGTGATTATAATTCACCCCTCCACTTT. This codes for CSASDSDYNSPLHF.